Shown below are 13 T cell receptor beta chains from a single sample sequenced in a study of blood T cells in healthy people across ages. A second PCR, run for about 7 to 11 cycles, used a sample-barcoded 5' primer plus a J-beta primer mix. Each CDR3 protein is one row after TCRdb ran MiXCR on the 5' RACE reads. The sample lists 2 million or so distinct CDR3 sequences, roughly 52% occurring once. The sequencing sample was made of blood. Every receptor here comes from a woman aged 40 to 50 in good health.

The chain couples TRBV29-1 to TRBJ2-3; TRBD1 is a possible D gene (6 bases). V was cut by 5 bases and J by 1 base, with 10 bases left in between. The germline CDR1 and CDR2 sequences are SQVTM and ANQGSEA. This CDR3 is 13 amino acids long. The CDR3 sequence is CSVWDTGTDTQYF. In DNA form, the CDR3 reads TGCAGCGTTTGGGACACGGGCACAGATACGCAGTATTTT.

V and J are TRBV3-1 and TRBJ1-2, with 11 bases lining up with TRBD1. CDR1 and CDR2 (germline): LGHDT, YNNKEL (reference sequence). The ends lost 1 base at V and 4 bases at J; junction bases unmatched: 8. This CDR3 region has 17 residues. CDR3 residues: CASSQGTGGRRIYGYTF. DNA for the CDR3: TGTGCCAGCAGCCAAGGGACAGGGGGCAGAAGGATCTATGGCTACACCTTC.

The chain couples TRBV6-4 to TRBJ2-1, with D unclear. CDR3 length: 13 amino acids. V was clipped by 4 bases and J by 7 bases, with 11 bases between them. From germline, CDR1 is MRHNA and CDR2 SNTAGT. The CDR3 DNA follows: TGTGCCAGCAGTGCGGAGTTTTGGAATGAGCAGTTCTTC. Translated, it gives CASSAEFWNEQFF.

Of note for this clonotype: This may arise from a read error, as a much more abundant clone is one base away. V gene TRBV20-1 combines with J gene TRBJ2-4; D may correspond to TRBD1 or TRBD2 (6 bases each). The CDR3 consists of 15 residues. The germline gives CDR1 DFQATT, CDR2 SNEGSKA (reference sequence). V shed 6 bases and J shed 15 bases, with 30 bases lying between them. DNA of the CDR3: TGCAGTGCCAATAGAGTAGGGGGGATGACCTACGAGCGGTACTTC. It codes for CSANRVGGMTYERYF.

The J gene is TRBJ2-3, the V gene TRBV6-5; D perhaps matches TRBD2 (5 bases). Germline V CDR1 and CDR2: MNHEY, SVGAGI. The CDR3 spans 16 residues. The V gene lost 6 bases and the J gene lost 0 bases, with 16 bases spanning the gap. CDR3 in DNA: TGTGCCAGCAGCGCATACCCGGGGTTCAGCACAGATACGCAGTATTTT. Its translation is CASSAYPGFSTDTQYF.

This clonotype has only a few counts. The chain uses TRBV5-1 and TRBJ2-7; D not resolved. V was shortened by 3 bases and J by 6 bases, with 16 bases between the two germline ends. Germline V gives CDR1 SGHRS, CDR2 YFSETQ. The CDR3 runs to 14 residues. CDR3: CASSSDPGLSEQYF. The CDR3 region has the DNA TGCGCCAGCAGCTCCGACCCCGGGCTCAGCGAGCAGTACTTC.

The J gene is TRBJ2-5, the V gene TRBV10-3; D possibly uses TRBD1 or TRBD2 (5 bases each). CDR3 length: 13 amino acids. Germline V gene sequence: CDR1 ENHRY, CDR2 SYGVKD. V was trimmed by 4 bases and J by 5 bases, leaving 11 bases between them. This CDR3 is CAISVGDRETQYF. The CDR3 coding sequence is TGTGCCATCAGTGTGGGGGATCGGGAGACCCAGTACTTC.

The chain is built from TRBV27 and TRBJ2-1; D call uncertain. Germline V gene data show CDR1 as MNHEY and CDR2 as SMNVEV (reference sequence). This CDR3 region has 16 residues. V was shortened by 5 bases and J by 4 bases, with 18 bases between the two germline ends. The CDR3 DNA follows: TGTGCCAGCAGTCCTCGACTCGCTTCTGGTTACAATGAGCAGTTCTTC. This translates into CASSPRLASGYNEQFF.

V usage is TRBV12-5 and J usage is TRBJ2-5; D perhaps matches TRBD1 (5 bases). The CDR3 length is 14 residues. Germline lookup yields CDR1 LGHNT and CDR2 FRNRAP. Trimming left V 7 bases short and J 0 bases short, with 12 bases between. The CDR3 region is CASALGHDQETQYF. DNA of the CDR3: TGTGCTAGTGCCTTAGGACACGACCAAGAGACCCAGTACTTC. The whole variable domain, remainder taken from reference TRBV12-5 and TRBJ2-5, is DARVTQTPRHKVTEMGQEVTMRCQPILGHNTVFWYRQTMMQGLELLAYFRNRAPLDDSGMPKDRFSAEMPDATLATLKIQPSEPRDSAVYFCASALGHDQETQYFGPGTRLLVL.

The chain links TRBV7-9 to TRBJ1-1; a possible D gene is TRBD1 (5 bases). The length of the CDR3 is 14 residues. V was cut by 4 bases and J by 1 base, with 10 bases left in between. Germline loops: CDR1 SEHNR, CDR2 FQNEAQ (reference sequence). The CDR3 coding sequence is TGTGCCAGCAGCTCCCACCAGGGGAACACTGAAGCTTTCTTT. This translates into CASSSHQGNTEAFF. The full variable domain, in which reference TRBV7-9 and TRBJ1-1 provide the parts outside the CDR3, is DTGVSQNPRHKITKRGQNVTFRCDPISEHNRLYWYRQTLGQGPEFLTYFQNEAQLEKSRLLSDRFSAERPKGSFSTLEIQRTEQGDSAMYLCASSSHQGNTEAFFGQGTRLTVV.

This clonotype was seen a few times. The rearrangement joins TRBV20-1 to TRBJ2-3, with D perhaps TRBD1 (6 bases). Trimming took 2 bases from V and 2 from J, leaving 8 bases between them. Germline assignment: CDR1 DFQATT and CDR2 SNEGSKA (reference sequence). The CDR3 spans 13 residues. CDR3 nucleotide sequence: TGCAGTGCTAGACAGGGGAACACAGATACGCAGTATTTT. This gives the protein CSARQGNTDTQYF.

V gene TRBV5-1 combines with J gene TRBJ1-2; D is ambiguous. This CDR3 contains 21 residues. The V and J ends lost 0 bases and 4 bases respectively, with 31 bases between them. From germline, CDR1 is SGHRS and CDR2 YFSETQ. The CDR3 coding sequence is TGCGCCAGCAGCTTGGGAGATCTCCCGGCTAGGACCGTCGTGGATTTCTATGGCTACACCTTC. Encoded protein: CASSLGDLPARTVVDFYGYTF.

The chain carries TRBV3-1 and TRBJ2-3; 7 bases are shared with TRBD2. CDR3 length: 16 amino acids. Trimming removed 1 base from V and 4 bases from J; junction bases left unmatched: 8. Germline V CDR1 and CDR2: LGHDT, YNNKEL (reference sequence). CDR3 bases: TGTGCCAGCAGCCAAGGGTTTGGCGGGGGAGCAGATACGCAGTATTTT. Translating it yields CASSQGFGGGADTQYF.